Listed below are T cell receptor beta chains from one sample, sequenced in a study of Ad26.COV2.S vaccination and SARS-CoV-2 variants. Libraries were prepared by immunoSEQ multiplex PCR; TCRdb keeps only in-frame clonotypes and omits some of them. The profile shows hundreds of thousands of clones, around 89% of them singletons. This sample comprised peripheral blood, obtained in a trial of Ad26.COV2.S vaccine versus placebo. The receptors here all came from a person aged 18-65 years who received the Ad26.COV2.S COVID-19 vaccine or a placebo. The CDR3 runs from the conserved cysteine through the conserved F or W. The order of the fields is J gene, D gene, V gene, clone size, CDR3 DNA, CDR3 protein. D genes are given only for firm matches. Size values are once, few and many counts, or a class for expanded clones, and some rows have none.

J gene: TRBJ1-2; D gene: -; V gene: TRBV14; clone size: -; CDR3 DNA: TGTGCCAGCAGCCGACCCAACGGGCGAGGGGGCTACACCTTC; CDR3 protein: CASSRPNGRGGYTF
J gene: TRBJ1-1; D gene: -; V gene: TRBV5-5; clone size: few; CDR3 DNA: TGTGCCAGCAGCTCGAAGGGATTGGGGATGAACACTGAAGCTTTCTTT; CDR3 protein: CASSSKGLGMNTEAFF
J gene: TRBJ2-2; D gene: -; V gene: TRBV6-2/TRBV6-3; clone size: -; CDR3 DNA: TGTGCCAGCAGTTACTCGCCGGGGGGCCTACTCACCGGGGAGCTGTTTTTT; CDR3 protein: CASSYSPGGLLTGELFF
J gene: TRBJ2-5; D gene: TRBD1; V gene: TRBV5-1; clone size: -; CDR3 DNA: TGCGCCAGCAGCTTGGCAAGGGGGCACCAAGAGACCCAGTACTTC; CDR3 protein: CASSLARGHQETQYF
J gene: TRBJ2-7; D gene: -; V gene: TRBV18; clone size: -; CDR3 DNA: TGTGCCAGCTCACCACTACGTACACCTAATCCCTACGAGCAGTACTTC; CDR3 protein: CASSPLRTPNPYEQYF
J gene: TRBJ2-7; D gene: TRBD2; V gene: TRBV28; clone size: -; CDR3 DNA: TGTGCCAGCAGTCCTCCTTGGAGTAGCGGGACCTACGAGCAGTACTTC; CDR3 protein: CASSPPWSSGTYEQYF
J gene: TRBJ1-6; D gene: -; V gene: TRBV19; clone size: -; CDR3 DNA: TGTGCCAGTAGTTTCTCCGTCAGGCCATCTTATAATTCACCCCTCCACTTT; CDR3 protein: CASSFSVRPSYNSPLHF
J gene: TRBJ1-4; D gene: -; V gene: TRBV2; clone size: -; CDR3 DNA: TGTGCCAGCAGAGCCGCGTTTTGGGGAACTAATGAAAAACTGTTTTTT; CDR3 protein: CASRAAFWGTNEKLFF
J gene: TRBJ1-1; D gene: -; V gene: TRBV27; clone size: -; CDR3 DNA: TGTGCCAGCAGTAGGAACAGGATCCAGAACACTGAAGCTTTCTTT; CDR3 protein: CASSRNRIQNTEAFF
J gene: TRBJ1-4; D gene: -; V gene: TRBV19; clone size: once; CDR3 DNA: TGTGCCAGTAGCGGGCGGCCAACTAATGAAAAACTGTTTTTT; CDR3 protein: CASSGRPTNEKLFF
J gene: TRBJ1-1; D gene: -; V gene: TRBV12-3/TRBV12-4; clone size: -; CDR3 DNA: TGTGCCAGCAGTTTAGCGCTTACGCGAGCTTTCTTT; CDR3 protein: CASSLALTRAFF
J gene: TRBJ2-5; D gene: -; V gene: TRBV7-2; clone size: once; CDR3 DNA: TGTGCCAGCAGCTTACCTTCTAGACTAGAGACCCAGTACTTC; CDR3 protein: CASSLPSRLETQYF
J gene: TRBJ1-1; D gene: -; V gene: TRBV29-1; clone size: -; CDR3 DNA: TGCAGCGTTGACATGGCCCTCGACCCCTCGAACACTGAAGCTTTCTTT; CDR3 protein: CSVDMALDPSNTEAFF
J gene: TRBJ1-2; D gene: -; V gene: TRBV6-1; clone size: -; CDR3 DNA: TGTGCCAGCAGTGAACTGCTTGGGGCGCCCTATGGCTACACCTTC; CDR3 protein: CASSELLGAPYGYTF
J gene: TRBJ2-7; D gene: -; V gene: TRBV6-5; clone size: few; CDR3 DNA: TGTGCCAGCGGCGGGACCCTACCCTCCTACGAGCAGTACTTC; CDR3 protein: CASGGTLPSYEQYF
J gene: TRBJ2-1; D gene: TRBD2; V gene: TRBV5-1; clone size: once; CDR3 DNA: TGCGCCAGCAGCTCTCGGACTAGTCACAATGAGCAGTTCTTC; CDR3 protein: CASSSRTSHNEQFF
J gene: TRBJ1-2; D gene: TRBD1; V gene: TRBV5-6; clone size: -; CDR3 DNA: TGTGCCAGCAGCCCCGGGACAGGGGGCGCCGGTAATGGCTACACCTTC; CDR3 protein: CASSPGTGGAGNGYTF
J gene: TRBJ2-5; D gene: TRBD2; V gene: TRBV4-3; clone size: -; CDR3 DNA: TGCGCCAGCAGCCAAGAGGGAGGACTAGCGGGAGAGACCCAGTACTTC; CDR3 protein: CASSQEGGLAGETQYF
J gene: TRBJ1-5; D gene: TRBD1; V gene: TRBV13; clone size: -; CDR3 DNA: TGTGCCAGCAGCTACAGGGGAAATCAGCCCCAGCATTTT; CDR3 protein: CASSYRGNQPQHF
J gene: TRBJ2-3; D gene: -; V gene: TRBV19; clone size: -; CDR3 DNA: TGTGCCAGTAGTATTAGAGGGGCCCTTAGCACAGATACGCAGTATTTT; CDR3 protein: CASSIRGALSTDTQYF
J gene: TRBJ1-1; D gene: -; V gene: TRBV5-1; clone size: -; CDR3 DNA: TGCGCCAGCAGCTTGGGGGGTGGCGTCGTGGGCACTGAAGCTTTCTTT; CDR3 protein: CASSLGGGVVGTEAFF
J gene: TRBJ1-2; D gene: TRBD1; V gene: TRBV4-1; clone size: once; CDR3 DNA: TGCGCCAGCAGCCAAGAAGGGGGCAATCCTTTCTATGGCTACACCTTC; CDR3 protein: CASSQEGGNPFYGYTF
J gene: TRBJ1-1; D gene: -; V gene: TRBV6-5; clone size: few; CDR3 DNA: TGTGCCAGCAGCCAAGGGGCAGGGGAATCGACTGAAGCTTTCTTT; CDR3 protein: CASSQGAGESTEAFF
J gene: TRBJ1-5; D gene: TRBD1; V gene: TRBV2; clone size: -; CDR3 DNA: TGTGCCAGCAGTGAATTCAAAGCCGGGACAGGTAATCAGCCCCAGCATTTT; CDR3 protein: CASSEFKAGTGNQPQHF
J gene: TRBJ2-7; D gene: TRBD1; V gene: TRBV11-2; clone size: -; CDR3 DNA: TGTGCCAGCAGCTCCCTACATCGACAGGGGAATACCTACGAGCAGTACTTC; CDR3 protein: CASSSLHRQGNTYEQYF
J gene: TRBJ1-5; D gene: -; V gene: TRBV28; clone size: -; CDR3 DNA: TGTGCCAGCAGTGTCGGCGATAGCAATCAGCCCCAGCATTTT; CDR3 protein: CASSVGDSNQPQHF
J gene: TRBJ1-1; D gene: -; V gene: TRBV28; clone size: once; CDR3 DNA: TGTGCCAGCTTCGAGGCGCCGGACACTGAAGCTTTCTTT; CDR3 protein: CASFEAPDTEAFF
J gene: TRBJ2-2; D gene: TRBD1; V gene: TRBV4-3; clone size: few; CDR3 DNA: TGCGCCAGCAGCCGTCTGACAGGGGAGAACACCGGGGAGCTGTTTTTT; CDR3 protein: CASSRLTGENTGELFF
J gene: TRBJ1-6; D gene: -; V gene: TRBV6-5; clone size: few; CDR3 DNA: TGTGCCAGCAGTTACTCTGGTTCACCCCTCCACTTT; CDR3 protein: CASSYSGSPLHF
J gene: TRBJ1-5; D gene: TRBD1; V gene: TRBV6-1; clone size: -; CDR3 DNA: TGTGCCAGCAGTGGCGGGACAGCCGTCGATAGCAATCAGCCCCAGCATTTT; CDR3 protein: CASSGGTAVDSNQPQHF
J gene: TRBJ2-3; D gene: TRBD1; V gene: TRBV5-1; clone size: -; CDR3 DNA: TGCGCCAGCAGCTTGGCCGGACAGGGGGCAGATACGCAGTATTTT; CDR3 protein: CASSLAGQGADTQYF
J gene: TRBJ2-7; D gene: -; V gene: TRBV5-1; clone size: -; CDR3 DNA: TGCGCCAGCAGCCCTGGGGAGAGGGGCGAGCAGTACTTC; CDR3 protein: CASSPGERGEQYF
J gene: TRBJ2-7; D gene: -; V gene: TRBV7-9; clone size: -; CDR3 DNA: TGTGCCAGCAGCCGCCTCGGACAGACGAGCTCCTACGAGCAGTACTTC; CDR3 protein: CASSRLGQTSSYEQYF
J gene: TRBJ2-3; D gene: TRBD2; V gene: TRBV30; clone size: -; CDR3 DNA: TGTGCCTGGAGTCGCCCTTACGGGGAGGGACCCACAGATACGCAGTATTTT; CDR3 protein: CAWSRPYGEGPTDTQYF
J gene: TRBJ2-1; D gene: -; V gene: TRBV14; clone size: few; CDR3 DNA: TGTGCCAGCAGCCGCCTGGGGCCCCAGACCTATGAGCAGTTCTTC; CDR3 protein: CASSRLGPQTYEQFF
J gene: TRBJ1-3; D gene: -; V gene: TRBV5-4; clone size: -; CDR3 DNA: TGTGCCAGCAGCTTAGCCCCAGTGGACACCATATATTTT; CDR3 protein: CASSLAPVDTIYF
J gene: TRBJ2-7; D gene: -; V gene: TRBV4-1; clone size: -; CDR3 DNA: TGCGCCAGCAGCCAAGCTTATACGGGAGCAACCTACGAGCAGTACTTC; CDR3 protein: CASSQAYTGATYEQYF
J gene: TRBJ2-4; D gene: -; V gene: TRBV6-2/TRBV6-3; clone size: -; CDR3 DNA: TGTGCCAGCAGTTACTTCGGGCAGGGTGCCAAAAACATTCAGTACTTC; CDR3 protein: CASSYFGQGAKNIQYF
J gene: TRBJ2-7; D gene: TRBD1; V gene: TRBV7-9; clone size: -; CDR3 DNA: TGTGCCAGCAGGAAATCCGGGACAGGGTTGTACGAGCAGTACTTC; CDR3 protein: CASRKSGTGLYEQYF
J gene: TRBJ1-2; D gene: -; V gene: TRBV28; clone size: -; CDR3 DNA: TGTGCCAGCAGTTTGGGCCAGTACTACTATGGCTACACCTTC; CDR3 protein: CASSLGQYYYGYTF
J gene: TRBJ2-7; D gene: -; V gene: TRBV7-9; clone size: -; CDR3 DNA: TGTGCCAGCAGCCAAAGTACCTACGAGCAGTACTTC; CDR3 protein: CASSQSTYEQYF
J gene: TRBJ2-7; D gene: -; V gene: TRBV11-2; clone size: once; CDR3 DNA: TGTGCCAGTGGACGCCTCTACGAGCAGTACTTC; CDR3 protein: CASGRLYEQYF
J gene: TRBJ2-6; D gene: -; V gene: TRBV14; clone size: -; CDR3 DNA: TGTGCCAGCAGCCAAGAGGGTACCCACTCTGGGGCCAACGTCCTGACTTTC; CDR3 protein: CASSQEGTHSGANVLTF